This T cell receptor (beta chain) is from a study of blood T cell repertoires in COVID-19. The overall study: The United States, Italy and Spain provided the acute and convalescent COVID-19 samples.

The ends lost 11 bases at V and 5 bases at J; junction bases unmatched: 9. Germline V lookup: CDR1 KGHDR, CDR2 SFDVKD. The CDR3 consists of 14 residues. Libraries were prepared by immunoSEQ multiplex PCR; TCRdb keeps only in-frame clonotypes and omits some of them. The sample lists approximately 80,000 clones, approximately 86% seen once, with roughly 5% in the top ten. The gene calls are TRBV24-1 and TRBJ2-1; 9 bases map to TRBD1. The sample taken for sequencing was peripheral blood. The receptor was derived from a man in his forties or fifties with acute or convalescent COVID-19. The DNA for the CDR3 is TGTGCCATCGGGTCCGGGACAGGGAACAATGAGCAGTTCTTC. Protein product: CAIGSGTGNNEQFF.